This T cell receptor (beta chain) is drawn from a study of shared clonotypes between healthy human individuals (dated by TCRdb to the early 2020s). Broadly, across the study: The cohort comprised two women and three men aged 18 to 49 years. To increase sequencing depth and limit assay-specific biases, different laboratories used diverse techniques to prepare libraries and sequence TCR repertoires. Each donor's leukapheresis produced roughly between about 0.9 and 9.5 billion PBMCs. For each donor, CD4 naive and CD4 memory were each given three plates, CD8 naive was given two plates, and CD8 memory was given one plate. To estimate repertoire size and how much clonotypes are shared between individuals, the study performed deep sequencing of blood TCR repertoires from a handful of healthy adults. Results the study describes overall, beyond this receptor: Based on pairwise subsampling, the degree of clonotype sharing among donors was expected to be affected by sequencing depth. Even with the large sequencing depth, rarefaction of the sorted-subset datasets indicated that sequencing was incomplete. The genetic and exposure-history diversity represented was limited by the small number of donors. Larger estimated clonotype richness was generally found for naive subsets than for memory subsets. Compared with non-shared clonotypes, the clonotypes found in all four sorted-subset donors had higher generation probabilities. Only blood was sampled, and tissue TCR repertoires likely differ from those in blood. Across a handful of donors, 4.5% to 6.5% of naive CD4, more than 3% of naive CD8, around 2.5% of memory CD4, and under 0.45% of memory CD8 clonotypes were shared.

The donors were healthy, HIV-negative adults who had no recently reported acute infections or vaccinations. Only Caucasian adults living in Nashville, Tennessee, USA were represented among the donors. CD4+ T cells were enriched through magnetic negative selection, after which naive cells were positively selected on CD45RA and the remaining negative fraction served as the memory subset. Blood was obtained by leukapheresis, after which PBMCs were separated by Ficoll-Histopaque density gradient centrifugation and cryopreserved in liquid nitrogen vapor phase. Purity and quantity of every magnetically sorted T cell population were checked by analytical flow cytometry. Genomic DNA was isolated from each sorted fraction and quantified by UV absorbance on a Nanodrop 2000c. About this clone itself: There is no known antigen for this receptor. Base qualities are not at hand, and no much larger clone is one base apart.

Relative to germline, V is missing 4 bases and J is missing 2 bases, with 2 bases of the junction outside any gene match. The CDR3 numbers 15 residues from cysteine through phenylalanine. This entry keeps only the CDR3 DNA: 45 bases, framed from base 1. Taken from the germline V gene, the CDR1 and CDR2 loops are SGHRS and YFSETQ. Using the deep immunoSEQ assay, multiplex PCR amplified TCR CDR3 regions from genomic DNA. Genomic DNA extracted from each cell subset was distributed evenly over all wells of several immunoSEQ 96-well plates, and each plate served as one replicate. For sorted subsets, about 200 ng genomic DNA, equal to 30,000 or so T cell genomes, was loaded into each replicate PCR. The purified libraries were quantified using a Qubit 3.0 fluorometer, sized with a Bioanalyzer 2100, and then quantified again using the KAPA Library Quantification kit. Every immunoSEQ 96-well plate was sequenced on a dedicated single-read 150-cycle Illumina NextSeq 550 flow cell. The paper's data handling went like this. The immunoSEQ output contained only junctional sequences without quality scores, so filtering could not match that applied to full-length reads. Sequences were annotated with PyIR, a Python wrapper for IgBLAST v1.9, and V/J genes and CDR3 were assigned using IMGT germline references. Reads were removed for weak V/J assignments (E-value above 1e-6), missing CDR3, stop codons, out-of-frame junctions, or ambiguous translated residues. A V3J clonotype was defined by an identical inferred V gene, J gene, and CDR3 amino acid sequence. The percentage overlap between two repertoires was calculated by dividing the number of shared unique clonotypes by the size of the smaller repertoire. Three approaches were used to assess repertoire richness: RTK rarefaction, the Chao1 estimator, and Recon v2.1 estimates of unobserved clonotypes. OLGA was used to compute generation probabilities for all TCRbeta clonotypes that the gDNA method yielded from several donors. TCRdb holds this immuneACCESS table with in-frame rearrangements only. Some clones are missing; in checked studies, unresolved V genes explain under half, and the rest has no known cause. V, J and clone size were drawn from that table, and D and trimming were deduced from the DNA. The sample table contains millions of clones; only one count was recorded for about 92% of them. About 0.37% of the sample is held by the ten biggest clonotypes.

Material for sequencing was naive CD4+ T cells from PBMCs. The sample's cell subset or site label, decoded: CD45RA+ positively selected. The TCR sequence derives from a man aged 18 to 29 in good health. Some clones in this sample may be carry-over from other donors' samples. The receptor chain draws on TRBV5-1 and TRBJ2-7, and 14 junctional nucleotides match TRBD2. The nucleotide sequence is given as TGCGCCAGCAGCGTGGGACTAGCGGGAGCCTACGAGCAGTACTTC. The resulting protein is CASSVGLAGAYEQYF.